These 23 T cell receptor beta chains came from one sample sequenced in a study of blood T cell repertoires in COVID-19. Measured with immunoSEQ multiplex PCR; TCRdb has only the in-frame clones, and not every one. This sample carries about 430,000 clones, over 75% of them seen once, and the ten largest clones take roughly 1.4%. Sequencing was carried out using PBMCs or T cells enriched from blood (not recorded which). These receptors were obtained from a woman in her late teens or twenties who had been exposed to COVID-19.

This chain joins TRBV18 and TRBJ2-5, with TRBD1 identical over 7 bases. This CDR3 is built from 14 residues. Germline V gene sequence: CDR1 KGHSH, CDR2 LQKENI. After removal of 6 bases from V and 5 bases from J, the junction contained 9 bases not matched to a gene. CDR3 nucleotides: TGTGCCAGCTCTCGACAGGGAATTGAGGAGACCCAGTACTTC. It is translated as CASSRQGIEETQYF. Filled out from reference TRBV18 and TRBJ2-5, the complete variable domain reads NAGVMQNPRHLVRRRGQEARLRCSPMKGHSHVYWYRQLPEEGLKFMVYLQKENIIDESGMPKERFSAEFPKEGPSILRIQQVVRGDSAAYFCASSRQGIEETQYFGPGTRLLVL.

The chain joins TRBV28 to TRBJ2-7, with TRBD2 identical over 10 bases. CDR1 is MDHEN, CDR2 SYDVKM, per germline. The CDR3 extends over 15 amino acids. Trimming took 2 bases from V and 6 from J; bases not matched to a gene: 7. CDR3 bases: TGTGCCAGCAGTTTAAGCCTAGCGGGAGCGAGCGAGCAGTACTTC. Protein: CASSLSLAGASEQYF.

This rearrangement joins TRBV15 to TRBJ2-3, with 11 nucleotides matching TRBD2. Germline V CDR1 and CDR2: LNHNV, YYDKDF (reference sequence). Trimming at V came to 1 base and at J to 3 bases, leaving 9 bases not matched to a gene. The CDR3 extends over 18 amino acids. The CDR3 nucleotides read TGTGCCACCAGCAGAGCACTAGCGGGGGTTCCGCGGACAGATACGCAGTATTTT. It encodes CATSRALAGVPRTDTQYF.

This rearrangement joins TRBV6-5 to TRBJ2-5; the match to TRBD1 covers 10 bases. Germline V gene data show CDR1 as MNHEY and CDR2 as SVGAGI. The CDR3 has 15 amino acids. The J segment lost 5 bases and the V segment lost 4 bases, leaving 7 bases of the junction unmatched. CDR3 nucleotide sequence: TGTGCCAGCAGTTCAACGGGACAGGGGTGGGAGACCCAGTACTTC. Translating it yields CASSSTGQGWETQYF.

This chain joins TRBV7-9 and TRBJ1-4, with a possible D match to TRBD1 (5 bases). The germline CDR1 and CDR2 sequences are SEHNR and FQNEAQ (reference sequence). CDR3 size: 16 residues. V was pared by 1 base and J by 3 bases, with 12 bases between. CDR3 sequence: CASSLDGQGSNEKLFF. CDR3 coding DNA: TGTGCCAGCAGCTTAGATGGGCAGGGCTCTAATGAAAAACTGTTTTTT.

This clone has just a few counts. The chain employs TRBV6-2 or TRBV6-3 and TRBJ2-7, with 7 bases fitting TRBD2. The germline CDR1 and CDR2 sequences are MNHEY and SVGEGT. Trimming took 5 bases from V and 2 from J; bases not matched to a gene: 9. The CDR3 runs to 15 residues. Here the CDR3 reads CASSPGRDATYEQYF. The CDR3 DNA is TGTGCCAGCAGTCCAGGGAGGGACGCAACCTACGAGCAGTACTTC.

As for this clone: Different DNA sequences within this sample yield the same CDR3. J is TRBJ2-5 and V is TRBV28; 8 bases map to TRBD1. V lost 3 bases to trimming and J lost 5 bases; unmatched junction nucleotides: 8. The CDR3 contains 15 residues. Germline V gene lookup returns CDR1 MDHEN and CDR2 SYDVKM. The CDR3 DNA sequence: TGTGCCAGCAGTTTTCCCGGGACAGGAGGGGAGACCCAGTACTTC. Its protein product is CASSFPGTGGETQYF.

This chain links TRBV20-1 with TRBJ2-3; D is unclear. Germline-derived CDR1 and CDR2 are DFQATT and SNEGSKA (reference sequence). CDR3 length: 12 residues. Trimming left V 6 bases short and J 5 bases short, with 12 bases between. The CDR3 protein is CSASRGGDTQYF. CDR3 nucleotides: TGCAGTGCAAGTCGAGGTGGAGATACGCAGTATTTT.

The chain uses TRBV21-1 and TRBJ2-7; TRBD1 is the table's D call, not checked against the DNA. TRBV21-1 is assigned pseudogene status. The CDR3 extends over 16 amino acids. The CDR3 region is CASSKNRDRGSYEQYF. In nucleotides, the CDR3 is TGTGCCAGCAGCAAAAACCGGGACAGGGGGTCCTACGAGCAGTACTTC.

This CDR3 is CASRLTYEQYF. The CDR3 bases are TGTGCCAGCAGGCTAACCTACGAGCAGTACTTC. The chain employs TRBV7-2 and TRBJ2-7; D gene uncertain. Per germline, CDR1 SGHTA and CDR2 FQGNSA. V lost 6 bases and J lost 2, with 5 bases in between. This CDR3 has 11 amino acids.

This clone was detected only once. The CDR3 bases are TGCGCCAGCAGCTGGTCCGCGACAGGGAGTGAGCAGTACTTC. Amino acid sequence: CASSWSATGSEQYF. The chain recombines TRBV5-1 with TRBJ2-7, with 7 bases that match TRBD1. CDR1 and CDR2 from the germline V gene are SGHRS and YFSETQ. The CDR3 is 14 amino acids. Trimming took 3 bases from V and 7 from J; bases not matched to a gene: 10.

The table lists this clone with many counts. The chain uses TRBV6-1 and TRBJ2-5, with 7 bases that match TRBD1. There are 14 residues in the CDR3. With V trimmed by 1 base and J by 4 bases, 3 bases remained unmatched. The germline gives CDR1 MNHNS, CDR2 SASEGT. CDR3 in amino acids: CASSEGSGGETQYF. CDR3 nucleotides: TGTGCCAGCAGTGAAGGCTCAGGGGGAGAGACCCAGTACTTC.

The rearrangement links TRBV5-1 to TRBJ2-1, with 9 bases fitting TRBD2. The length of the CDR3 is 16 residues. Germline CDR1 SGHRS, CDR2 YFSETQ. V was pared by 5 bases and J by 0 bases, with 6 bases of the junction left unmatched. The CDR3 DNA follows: TGCGCCAGCAGTTATCTAGCGGGAATCTCCTACAATGAGCAGTTCTTC. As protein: CASSYLAGISYNEQFF.

The CDR3 spells CASSFTLMGATTYGYTF. CDR3 DNA: TGCGCCAGCAGCTTTACCTTGATGGGGGCAACTACCTATGGCTACACCTTC. The chain links TRBV5-1 to TRBJ1-2; tentatively, D is TRBD1 (6 bases). Trimming removed 2 bases from V and 4 bases from J, with 21 bases in between. The CDR3 sequence is 17 residues long. Per germline, CDR1 SGHRS and CDR2 YFSETQ.

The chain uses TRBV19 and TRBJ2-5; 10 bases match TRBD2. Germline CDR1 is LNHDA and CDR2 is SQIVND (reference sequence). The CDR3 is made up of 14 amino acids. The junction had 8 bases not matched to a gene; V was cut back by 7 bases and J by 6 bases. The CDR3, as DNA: TGTGCCAGTATGGAGCGGGGGGGCCTGAAGACCCAGTACTTC. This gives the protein CASMERGGLKTQYF.

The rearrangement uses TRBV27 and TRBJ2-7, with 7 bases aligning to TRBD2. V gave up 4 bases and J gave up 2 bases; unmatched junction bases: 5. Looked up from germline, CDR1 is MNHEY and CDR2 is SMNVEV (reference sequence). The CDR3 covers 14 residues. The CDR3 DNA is TGTGCCAGCAGTTGGCGGGGGTCCACCTACGAGCAGTACTTC. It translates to CASSWRGSTYEQYF.

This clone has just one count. DNA of the CDR3: TGCGCCAGCAGCTTCGAAGAGACCCAGTACTTC. Translation gives CASSFEETQYF. The rearrangement links TRBV5-1 to TRBJ2-5, with D unresolved. V was clipped by 2 bases and J by 3 bases, with 2 bases between them. The CDR3 has 11 amino acids. Germline CDR1 is SGHRS and CDR2 is YFSETQ.

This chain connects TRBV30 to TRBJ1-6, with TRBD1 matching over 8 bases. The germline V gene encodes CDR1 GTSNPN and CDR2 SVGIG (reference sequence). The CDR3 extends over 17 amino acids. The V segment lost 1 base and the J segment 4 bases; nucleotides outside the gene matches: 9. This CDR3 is CAWSADRAIPYNSPLHF. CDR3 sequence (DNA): TGTGCCTGGAGTGCGGACAGGGCAATTCCTTATAATTCACCCCTCCACTTT. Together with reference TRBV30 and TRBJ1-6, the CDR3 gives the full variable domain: SQTIHQWPATLVQPVGSPLSLECTVEGTSNPNLYWYRQAAGRGLQLLFYSVGIGQISSEVPQNLSASRPQDRQFILSSKKLLLSDSGFYLCAWSADRAIPYNSPLHFGNGTRLTVT.

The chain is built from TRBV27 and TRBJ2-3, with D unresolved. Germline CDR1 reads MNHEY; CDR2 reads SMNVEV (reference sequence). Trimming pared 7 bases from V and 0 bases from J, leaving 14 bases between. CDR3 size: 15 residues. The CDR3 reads CASNSGGSSTDTQYF. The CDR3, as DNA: TGTGCCAGCAATAGTGGCGGATCTAGCACAGATACGCAGTATTTT.

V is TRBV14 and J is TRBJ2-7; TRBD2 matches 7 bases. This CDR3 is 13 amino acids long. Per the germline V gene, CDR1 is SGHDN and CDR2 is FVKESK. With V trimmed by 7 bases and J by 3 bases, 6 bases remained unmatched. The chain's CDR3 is CASTRGEGYEQYF. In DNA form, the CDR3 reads TGTGCCAGCACCCGAGGGGAGGGCTACGAGCAGTACTTC.

CDR3 amino acids: CASSLDRAYNSPLHF. For the CDR3, the DNA is TGTGCCAGCAGCCTCGACAGGGCCTATAATTCACCCCTCCACTTT. V and J are TRBV7-3 and TRBJ1-6; 7 positions agree with TRBD1. The J segment lost 2 bases and the V segment lost 5 bases, leaving 3 bases of the junction unmatched. CDR3 length equals 15 residues. Germline CDR1 is SGHTA and CDR2 is FQGTGA.

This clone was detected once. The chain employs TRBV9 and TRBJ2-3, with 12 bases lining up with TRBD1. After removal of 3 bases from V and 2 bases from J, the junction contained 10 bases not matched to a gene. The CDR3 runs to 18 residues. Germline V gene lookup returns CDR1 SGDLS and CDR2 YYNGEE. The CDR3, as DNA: TGTGCCAGCAGCGGACCGGGACAGGGGGCGATGTACACAGATACGCAGTATTTT. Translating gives CASSGPGQGAMYTDTQYF.

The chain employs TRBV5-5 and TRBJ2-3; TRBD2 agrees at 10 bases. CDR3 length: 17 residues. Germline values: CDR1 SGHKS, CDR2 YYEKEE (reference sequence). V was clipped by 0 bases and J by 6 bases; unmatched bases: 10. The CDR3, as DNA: TGTGCCAGCAGCTTGGGAGCGGGAGGGCCACCCACGGATACGCAGTATTTT. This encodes CASSLGAGGPPTDTQYF. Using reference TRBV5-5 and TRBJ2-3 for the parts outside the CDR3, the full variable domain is DAGVTQSPTHLIKTRGQQVTLRCSPISGHKSVSWYQQVLGQGPQFIFQYYEKEERGRGNFPDRFSARQFPNYSSELNVNALLLGDSALYLCASSLGAGGPPTDTQYFGPGTRLTVL.